This T cell receptor (beta chain) was captured in a study of cytomegalovirus exposure and HLA in healthy donors. Study-wide results and caveats: Most subjects' HLA-A and HLA-B alleles were reportedly predicted from TCR beta sequences. In a later analysis, CMV-associated beta chains were mostly HLA-associated, it appeared.

CDR1 and CDR2 from the germline V gene are MDHEN and SYDVKM. J lost 4 bases, V lost 6 bases, and 10 bases had no gene match. This CDR3 has 16 residues. Whereas donors were nominally healthy upon sampling, unrecorded immune exposures were probable. Comment on this clone: Its antigen remains unidentified.

Amplification used 60 Vbeta primers and 13 Jbeta primers. The data were produced by immunoSEQ multiplex PCR, yet TCRdb's version contains in-frame clones alone and is incomplete. The sample contains about 83,000 clones, roughly 76% of which appear only once. The chain recombines TRBV28 with TRBJ1-5, with 9 bases aligning to TRBD1. The clonotype comes from a woman in her thirties in good health and CMV-seronegative. The sequencing sample was made of PBMCs. DNA of the CDR3: TGTGCCAGCAGGCCGGGACAGGGTATCGTTAATCAGCCCCAGCATTTT. Its protein product is CASRPGQGIVNQPQHF. Based on the CDR3 plus reference TRBV28 and TRBJ1-5, the full variable domain is DVKVTQSSRYLVKRTGEKVFLECVQDMDHENMFWYRQDPGLGLRLIYFSYDVKMKEKGDIPEGYSVSREKKERFSLILESASTNQTSMYLCASRPGQGIVNQPQHFGDGTRLSIL.